The sequence of this TCR beta chain was determined in a study of patients and donors after allogeneic stem cell transplantation (dated by TCRdb to 2019 to 2021). Only a few counts were recorded for this clonotype. No antigen is known for it. An end of the junction does not agree with germline; a read error may underlie this. The library relied on RT-PCR. The data were produced on a NextSeq 550. TCRdb cleaned the public reads at Q25 with fastp, built clones with MiXCR and kept in-frame beta chains. Rows matching on CDR3 protein sequence are summarized as one entry with the most common DNA and genes. This sample holds hundreds of thousands of distinct CDR3 sequences; roughly 17% were observed only once. The ten largest clones capture roughly 7.2% of the sample. The CDR3 has 15 amino acids, counting the end cysteine and phenylalanine. The entry retains the CDR3 DNA only, 45 bases that are in frame from base 1. According to the germline V gene, CDR1 reads MNHNS and CDR2 reads SASEGT.

This clonotype was obtained from a human donor who was either an allogeneic HSCT recipient or a stem cell or donor lymphocyte infusion donor (not recorded which). It is not recorded whose cells these are; they may come from a transplant donor. Source material: blood, either unsorted or a sorted T cell fraction (not recorded which). The chain employs TRBV6-1 and TRBJ2-4; 9 junctional bases match TRBD2. The DNA sequence follows: TGTGCCAGCGGTGAGCGGGGGGTAACCAAAAACATTCAGTACTTC. Translation gives CASGERGVTKNIQYF.